The source of this T cell receptor beta chain is a study of OX40 agonist ivuxolimab in advanced cancers. For the study at large: Recorded diagnoses for dose-escalation patients were hepatocellular carcinoma, melanoma, renal cell or head and neck cancer.

The method was immunoSEQ multiplex PCR; TCRdb's version includes in-frame clones alone and lacks a portion of them. The sample contains 65,000 to 100,000 clones, 80% to 95% of which appear only once. Only one count was recorded for this clone. As yet, its antigen is unknown. Findings and caveats of the study: Among the lowest levels of clonal expansion were found in partial responders at 0.1-3.0 mg/kg. The study found that CD8+ T cells averaged more expanded clones than CD4+. At 0.1 to 3.0 mg/kg, CD4+ and CD8+ blood T cells expanded clonally by week 6.

The sequencing used CD4+ or CD8+ T cells sorted from blood, collected in a trial of the OX40 agonist ivuxolimab. This clonotype was obtained from an adult with an advanced solid tumor such as melanoma, head and neck, liver or kidney cancer.

The CDR3 region has the DNA TGTGCCAGCAACGGGGCTAGCGGGAGGCGGGATACGCAGTATTTT. Encoded protein: CASNGASGRRDTQYF. V usage is TRBV28 and J usage is TRBJ2-3; 11 positions agree with TRBD2. The CDR3 has 15 amino acids. Germline CDR1 reads MDHEN; CDR2 reads SYDVKM. J lost 6 bases, V lost 7 bases, and 9 bases had no gene match.